Given below is one T cell receptor (beta chain) in context. The data were produced by immunoSEQ multiplex PCR, yet TCRdb's version contains in-frame clones alone and is incomplete. Of roughly 200,000 clones listed, around four fifths were seen once; the top ten hold under 8.5%. Seattle patient enrollment occurred during active infection, with longitudinal follow-up thereafter. Germline V gene lookup returns CDR1 KGHSH and CDR2 LQKENI. The CDR3 runs to 14 residues. Trimming stripped 4 bases from V and 7 bases from J, with 17 bases between. This specimen comes from a study of blood T cell repertoires in COVID-19. Study as a whole: The origin of the acute and convalescent COVID-19 samples was the United States, Italy and Spain.

This TCR came from a woman aged 80 or over with COVID-19, enrolled during active disease. Sequencing used peripheral blood. The rearrangement uses TRBV18 and TRBJ2-7; possibly TRBD1 for D (7 bases). This CDR3 reads CASSQGRGAEEQYF. The CDR3 DNA reads TGTGCCAGCTCACAAGGCAGGGGGGCCGAAGAGCAGTACTTC.